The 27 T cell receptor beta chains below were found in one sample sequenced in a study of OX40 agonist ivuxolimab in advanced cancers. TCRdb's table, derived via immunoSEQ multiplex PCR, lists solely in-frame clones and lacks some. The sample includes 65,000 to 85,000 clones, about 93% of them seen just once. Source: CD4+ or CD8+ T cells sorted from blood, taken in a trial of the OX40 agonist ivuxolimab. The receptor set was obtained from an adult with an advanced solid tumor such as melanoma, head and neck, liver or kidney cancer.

In nucleotides, the CDR3 is TGCGCCCCCGGGAGGGACGCTCAGTATAATTCACCCCTCCACTTT. Its translation: CAPGRDAQYNSPLHF. The chain uses TRBV10-1 and TRBJ1-6, with D possibly TRBD1 on 5 matching bases. The CDR3 is made up of 15 amino acids. Trimming removed 11 bases from V and 4 bases from J, with 18 bases in between. Germline CDR1 WNHNN, CDR2 SYGVQD (reference sequence).

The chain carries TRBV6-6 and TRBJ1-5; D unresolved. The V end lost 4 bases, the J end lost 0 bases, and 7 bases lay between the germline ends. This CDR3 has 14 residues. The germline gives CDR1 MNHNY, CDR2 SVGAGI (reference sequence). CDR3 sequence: CASSLRNSNQPQHF. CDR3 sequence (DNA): TGTGCCAGCAGTTTACGGAATAGCAATCAGCCCCAGCATTTT.

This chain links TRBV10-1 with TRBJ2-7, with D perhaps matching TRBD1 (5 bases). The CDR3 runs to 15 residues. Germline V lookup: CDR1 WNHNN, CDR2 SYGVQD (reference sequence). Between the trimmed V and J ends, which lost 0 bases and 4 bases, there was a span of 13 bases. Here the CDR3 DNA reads TGCGCCAGCAGTGAGTCGAAGGGCAGGGCTTACGAGCAGTACTTC. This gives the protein CASSESKGRAYEQYF.

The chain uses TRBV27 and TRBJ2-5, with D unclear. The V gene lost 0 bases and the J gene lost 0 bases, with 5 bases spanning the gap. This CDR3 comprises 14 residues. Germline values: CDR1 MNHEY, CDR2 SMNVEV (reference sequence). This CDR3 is CASSLSPYQETQYF. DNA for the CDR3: TGTGCCAGCAGTTTATCCCCGTACCAAGAGACCCAGTACTTC.

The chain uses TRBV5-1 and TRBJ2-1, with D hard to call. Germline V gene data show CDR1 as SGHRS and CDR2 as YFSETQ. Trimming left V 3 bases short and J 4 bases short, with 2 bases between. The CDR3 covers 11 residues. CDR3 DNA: TGCGCCAGCAGCTCTTACAATGAGCAGTTCTTC. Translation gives CASSSYNEQFF.

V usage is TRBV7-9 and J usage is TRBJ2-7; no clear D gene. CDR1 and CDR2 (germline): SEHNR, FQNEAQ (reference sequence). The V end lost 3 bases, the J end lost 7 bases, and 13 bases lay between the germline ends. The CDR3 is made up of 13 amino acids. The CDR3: CASSFEALGEQYF. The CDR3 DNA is TGTGCCAGCAGCTTTGAGGCTCTCGGGGAGCAGTACTTC.

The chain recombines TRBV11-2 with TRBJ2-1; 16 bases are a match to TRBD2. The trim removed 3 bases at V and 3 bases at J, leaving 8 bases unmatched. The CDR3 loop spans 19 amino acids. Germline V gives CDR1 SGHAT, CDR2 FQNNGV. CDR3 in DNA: TGTGCCAGCAGCTTTCCGGGACTAGCGGGGGGGCCAATCTACAATGAGCAGTTCTTC. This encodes CASSFPGLAGGPIYNEQFF.

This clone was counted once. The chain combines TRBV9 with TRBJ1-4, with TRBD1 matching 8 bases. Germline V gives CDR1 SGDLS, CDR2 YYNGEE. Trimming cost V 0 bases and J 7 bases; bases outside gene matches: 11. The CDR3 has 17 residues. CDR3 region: CASSVEDGDRLGEKLFF. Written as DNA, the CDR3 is TGTGCCAGCAGCGTAGAAGATGGGGACAGGTTGGGTGAAAAACTGTTTTTT.

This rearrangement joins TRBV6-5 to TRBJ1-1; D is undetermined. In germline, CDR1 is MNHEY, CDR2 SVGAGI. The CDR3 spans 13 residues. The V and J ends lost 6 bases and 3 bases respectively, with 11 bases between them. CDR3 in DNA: TGTGCCAGCAGCCCCGAAGGCTACACTGAAGCTTTCTTT. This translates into CASSPEGYTEAFF.

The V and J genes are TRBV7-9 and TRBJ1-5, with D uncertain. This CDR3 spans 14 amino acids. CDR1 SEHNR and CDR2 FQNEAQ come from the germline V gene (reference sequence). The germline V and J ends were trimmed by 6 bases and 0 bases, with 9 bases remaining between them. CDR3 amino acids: CASSNSYSNQPQHF. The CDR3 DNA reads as TGTGCCAGCAGTAACAGCTATAGCAATCAGCCCCAGCATTTT.

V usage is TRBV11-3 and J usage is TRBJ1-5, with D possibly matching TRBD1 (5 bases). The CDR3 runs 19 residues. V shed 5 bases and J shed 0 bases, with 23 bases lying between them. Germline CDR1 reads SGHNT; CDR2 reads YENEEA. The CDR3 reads CASSLGLRQLQYSNQPQHF. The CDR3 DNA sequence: TGTGCCAGCAGCCTTGGCTTAAGACAGCTCCAATATAGCAATCAGCCCCAGCATTTT.

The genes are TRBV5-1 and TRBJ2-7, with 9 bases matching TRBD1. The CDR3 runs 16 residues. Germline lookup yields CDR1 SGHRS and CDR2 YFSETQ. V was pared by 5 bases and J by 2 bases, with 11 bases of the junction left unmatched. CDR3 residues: CASSSYSRDRAYEQYF. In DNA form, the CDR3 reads TGCGCCAGCAGTTCATACTCCCGGGACAGGGCCTACGAGCAGTACTTC.

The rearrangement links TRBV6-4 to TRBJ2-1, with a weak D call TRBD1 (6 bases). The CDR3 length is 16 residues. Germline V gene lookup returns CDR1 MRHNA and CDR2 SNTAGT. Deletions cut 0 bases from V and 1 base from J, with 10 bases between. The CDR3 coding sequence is TGTGCCAGCAGTGACTCGTTCGACAGGTCCTACAATGAGCAGTTCTTC. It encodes CASSDSFDRSYNEQFF.

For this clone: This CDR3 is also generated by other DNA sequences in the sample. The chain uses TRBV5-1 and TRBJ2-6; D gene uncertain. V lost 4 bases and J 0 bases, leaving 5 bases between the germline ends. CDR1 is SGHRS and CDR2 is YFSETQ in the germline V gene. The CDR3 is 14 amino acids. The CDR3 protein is CASSLGSGANVLTF. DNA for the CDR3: TGCGCCAGCAGCCTAGGCTCTGGGGCCAACGTCCTGACTTTC.

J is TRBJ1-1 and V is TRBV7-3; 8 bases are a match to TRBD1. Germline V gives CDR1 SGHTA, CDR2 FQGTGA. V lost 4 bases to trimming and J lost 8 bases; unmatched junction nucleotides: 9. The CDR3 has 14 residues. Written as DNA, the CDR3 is TGTGCCAGCAGCTCGACTGGACAGGGACAAGAAGCTTTCTTT. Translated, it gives CASSSTGQGQEAFF.

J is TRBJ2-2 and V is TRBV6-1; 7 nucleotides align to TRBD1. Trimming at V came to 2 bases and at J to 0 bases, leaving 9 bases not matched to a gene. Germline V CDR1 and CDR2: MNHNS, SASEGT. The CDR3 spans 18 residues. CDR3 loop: CASSELITGTANTGELFF. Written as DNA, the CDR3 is TGTGCCAGCAGTGAATTAATCACGGGGACAGCGAACACCGGGGAGCTGTTTTTT.

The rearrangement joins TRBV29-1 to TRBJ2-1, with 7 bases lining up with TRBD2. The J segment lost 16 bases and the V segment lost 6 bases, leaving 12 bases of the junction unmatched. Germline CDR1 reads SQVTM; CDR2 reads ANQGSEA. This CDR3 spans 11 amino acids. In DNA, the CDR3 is TGCAGCGTGCCAGCGACTAGCTCGCCCTTCTTC. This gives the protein CSVPATSSPFF.

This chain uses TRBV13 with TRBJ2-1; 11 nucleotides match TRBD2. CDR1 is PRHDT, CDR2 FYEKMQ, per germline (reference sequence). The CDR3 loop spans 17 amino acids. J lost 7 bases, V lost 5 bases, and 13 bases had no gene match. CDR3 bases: TGTGCCAGCAGCCTAGCGCGACCGGGACTAGCGGAAAATGAGCAGTTCTTC. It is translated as CASSLARPGLAENEQFF.

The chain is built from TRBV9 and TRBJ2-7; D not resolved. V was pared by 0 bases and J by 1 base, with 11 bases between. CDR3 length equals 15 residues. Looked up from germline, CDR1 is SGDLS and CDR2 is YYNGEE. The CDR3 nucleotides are TGTGCCAGCAGCGTAGAGGACGCGGATTCCTACGAGCAGTACTTC. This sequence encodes CASSVEDADSYEQYF.

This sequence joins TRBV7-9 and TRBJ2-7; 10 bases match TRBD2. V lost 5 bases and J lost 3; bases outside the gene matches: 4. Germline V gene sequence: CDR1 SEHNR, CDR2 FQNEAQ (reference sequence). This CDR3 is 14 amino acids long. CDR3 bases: TGTGCCAGCAGCGAACGGACTAGCGGCTACGAGCAGTACTTC. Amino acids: CASSERTSGYEQYF.

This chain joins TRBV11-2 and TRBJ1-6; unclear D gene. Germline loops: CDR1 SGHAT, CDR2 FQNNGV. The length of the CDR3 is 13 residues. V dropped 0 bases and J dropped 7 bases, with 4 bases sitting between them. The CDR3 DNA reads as TGTGCCAGCAGCTTAGAAACGAATTCACCCCTCCACTTT. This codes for CASSLETNSPLHF.

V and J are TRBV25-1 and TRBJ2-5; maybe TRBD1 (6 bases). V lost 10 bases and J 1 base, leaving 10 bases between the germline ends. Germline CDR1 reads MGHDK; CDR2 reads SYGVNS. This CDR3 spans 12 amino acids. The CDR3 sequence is CATTGTQETQYF. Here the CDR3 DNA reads TGTGCCACCACAGGGACCCAAGAGACCCAGTACTTC.

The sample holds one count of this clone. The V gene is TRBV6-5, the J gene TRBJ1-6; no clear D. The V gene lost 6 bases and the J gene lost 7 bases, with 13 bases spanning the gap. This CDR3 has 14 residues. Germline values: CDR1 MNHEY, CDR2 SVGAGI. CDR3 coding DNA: TGTGCCAGCAGCCCGAACCCGTCGAATTCACCCCTCCACTTT. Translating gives CASSPNPSNSPLHF.

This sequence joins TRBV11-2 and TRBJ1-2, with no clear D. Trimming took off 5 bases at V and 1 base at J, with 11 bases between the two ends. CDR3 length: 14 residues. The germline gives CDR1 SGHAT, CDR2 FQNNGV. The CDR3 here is CASSVGDYNYGYTF. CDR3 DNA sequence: TGTGCCAGCAGCGTCGGGGATTATAACTATGGCTACACCTTC.

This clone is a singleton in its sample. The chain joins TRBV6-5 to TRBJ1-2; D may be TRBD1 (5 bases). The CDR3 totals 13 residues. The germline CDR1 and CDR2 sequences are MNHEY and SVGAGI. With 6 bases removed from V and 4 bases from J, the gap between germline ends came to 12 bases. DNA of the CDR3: TGTGCCAGCAGCGCGGGACGGGGCTATGGCTACACCTTC. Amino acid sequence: CASSAGRGYGYTF.

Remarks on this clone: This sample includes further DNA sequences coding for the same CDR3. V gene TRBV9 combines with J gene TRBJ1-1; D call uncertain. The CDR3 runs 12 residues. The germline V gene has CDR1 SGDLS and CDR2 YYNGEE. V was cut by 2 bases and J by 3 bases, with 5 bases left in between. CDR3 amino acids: CASSVGDTEAFF. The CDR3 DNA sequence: TGTGCCAGCAGCGTTGGAGACACTGAAGCTTTCTTT.

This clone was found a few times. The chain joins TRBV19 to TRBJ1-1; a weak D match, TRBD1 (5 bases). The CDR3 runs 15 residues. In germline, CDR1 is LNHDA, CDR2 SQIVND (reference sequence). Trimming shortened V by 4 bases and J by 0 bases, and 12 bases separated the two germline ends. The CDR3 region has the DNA TGTGCCAGTAGTAGGGCAGGGTGGATGAACACTGAAGCTTTCTTT. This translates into CASSRAGWMNTEAFF.